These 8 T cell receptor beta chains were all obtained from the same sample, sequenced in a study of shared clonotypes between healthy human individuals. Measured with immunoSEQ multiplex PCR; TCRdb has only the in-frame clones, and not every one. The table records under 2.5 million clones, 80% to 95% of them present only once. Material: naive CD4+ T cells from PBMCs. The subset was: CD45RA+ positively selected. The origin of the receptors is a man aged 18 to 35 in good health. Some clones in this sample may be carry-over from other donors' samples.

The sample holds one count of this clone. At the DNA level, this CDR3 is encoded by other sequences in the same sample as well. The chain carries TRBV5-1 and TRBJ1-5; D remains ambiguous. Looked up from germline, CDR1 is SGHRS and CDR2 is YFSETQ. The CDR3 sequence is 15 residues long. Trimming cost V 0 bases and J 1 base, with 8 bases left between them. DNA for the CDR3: TGCGCCAGCAGCTTGGAGGGCTCGAGCAATCAGCCCCAGCATTTT. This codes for CASSLEGSSNQPQHF.

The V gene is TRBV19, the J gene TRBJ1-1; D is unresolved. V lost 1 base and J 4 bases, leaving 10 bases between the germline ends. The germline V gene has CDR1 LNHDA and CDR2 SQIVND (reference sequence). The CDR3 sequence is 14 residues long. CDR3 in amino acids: CASSIVRRPTEAFF. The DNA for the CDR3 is TGTGCCAGTAGTATAGTGAGGCGCCCCACTGAAGCTTTCTTT. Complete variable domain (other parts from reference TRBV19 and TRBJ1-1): DGGITQSPKYLFRKEGQNVTLSCEQNLNHDAMYWYRQDPGQGLRLIYYSQIVNDFQKGDIAEGYSVSREKKESFPLTVTSAQKNPTAFYLCASSIVRRPTEAFFGQGTRLTVV.

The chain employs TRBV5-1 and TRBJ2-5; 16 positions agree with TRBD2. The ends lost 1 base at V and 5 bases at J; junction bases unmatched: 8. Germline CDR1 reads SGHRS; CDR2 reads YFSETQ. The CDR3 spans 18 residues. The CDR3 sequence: CASSLFPGLAGGPETQYF. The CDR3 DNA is TGCGCCAGCAGCTTGTTCCCGGGACTAGCGGGAGGGCCGGAGACCCAGTACTTC.

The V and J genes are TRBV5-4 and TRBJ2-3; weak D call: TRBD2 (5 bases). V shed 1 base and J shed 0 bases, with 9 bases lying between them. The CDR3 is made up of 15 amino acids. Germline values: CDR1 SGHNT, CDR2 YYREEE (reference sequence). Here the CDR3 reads CASSLPRGSTDTQYF. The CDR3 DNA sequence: TGTGCCAGCAGCTTGCCTCGGGGTAGCACAGATACGCAGTATTTT.

The CDR3 protein is CASSAGGAGLTLSTDTQYF. In nucleotides, the CDR3 is TGCGCCAGCAGCGCCGGGGGCGCAGGTCTGACCCTTAGCACAGATACGCAGTATTTT. This chain connects TRBV5-1 to TRBJ2-3; D is perhaps TRBD1 or TRBD2 (6 bases each). V lost 4 bases to trimming and J lost 0 bases, with 24 bases between them. The CDR3 is 19 amino acids. The V gene's germline CDR1 is SGHRS and CDR2 YFSETQ. Variable domain in full (rest from reference TRBV5-1 and TRBJ2-3): KAGVTQTPRYLIKTRGQQVTLSCSPISGHRSVSWYQQTPGQGLQFLFEYFSETQRNKGNFPGRFSGRQFSNSRSEMNVSTLELGDSALYLCASSAGGAGLTLSTDTQYFGPGTRLTVL.

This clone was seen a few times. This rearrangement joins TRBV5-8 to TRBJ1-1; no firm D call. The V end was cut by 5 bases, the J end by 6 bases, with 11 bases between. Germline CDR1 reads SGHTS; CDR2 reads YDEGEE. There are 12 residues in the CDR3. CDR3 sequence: CASSFGWPEAFF. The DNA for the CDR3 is TGTGCCAGCAGTTTTGGTTGGCCTGAAGCTTTCTTT. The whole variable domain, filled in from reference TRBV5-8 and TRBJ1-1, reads EAGVTQSPTHLIKTRGQQATLRCSPISGHTSVYWYQQALGLGLQFLLWYDEGEERNRGNFPPRFSGRQFPNYSSELNVNALELEDSALYLCASSFGWPEAFFGQGTRLTVV.

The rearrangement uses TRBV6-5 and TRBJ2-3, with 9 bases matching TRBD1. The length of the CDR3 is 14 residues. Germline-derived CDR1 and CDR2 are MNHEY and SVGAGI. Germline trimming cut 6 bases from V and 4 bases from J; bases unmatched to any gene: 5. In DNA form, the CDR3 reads TGTGCCAGCAGCCGGACAGGGGAAGCAGATACGCAGTATTTT. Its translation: CASSRTGEADTQYF.

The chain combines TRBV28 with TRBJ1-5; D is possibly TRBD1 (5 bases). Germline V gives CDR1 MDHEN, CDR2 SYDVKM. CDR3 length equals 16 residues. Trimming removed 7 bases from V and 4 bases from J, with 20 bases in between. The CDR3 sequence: CASTKISAGYNQPQHF. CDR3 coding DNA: TGTGCCAGCACCAAAATTTCGGCAGGGTATAATCAGCCCCAGCATTTT.